The clone carrying this T cell receptor beta chain was detected ten times or more. As yet, its antigen is unknown. The CDR3 has 11 amino acids. The V and J ends lost 3 bases and 10 bases, in that order; junction bases with no gene match: 3. Using unique molecular identifiers, the investigators prepared the TCRbeta library. TCRdb re-derived calls from the PCR reads in MiXCR, one entry per CDR3 protein. The profile shows 220,000 or so distinct CDR3 sequences, 6.5% to 10% of them singletons. The entry originates in a study of T-cell reconstitution after alpha-beta-depleted transplantation in children. General study results and limits: Several hundred expanded graft clones reportedly were the source of alpha-beta T cells about two months after transplant. The high TCRbeta diversity at day 60 in some patients came from surviving recipient T cells and thymic progenitors.

This TCR was recovered from a male patient under 18 who had a stem cell transplant for acute lymphoblastic leukemia, so the T cells may come from the graft donor. This material consisted of PBMCs, mostly from graft donor cells, taken 180 days after TCRalphabeta/CD19-depleted stem cell transplant. V usage is TRBV12-3 or TRBV12-4 and J usage is TRBJ2-7, with 7 bases lining up with TRBD2. The CDR3 sequence is CASSFGGKQYF. In nucleotides, the CDR3 is TGTGCCAGCAGTTTCGGGGGGAAACAGTACTTC.